This TCR beta chain was identified during a study of human T cells and chemical hapten exposure (dated by TCRdb to the early 2020s). In the study overall: Libraries were pooled for sequencing, and variation in per-sample TCR yields was attributed mainly to small differences in library volumes within the pool. From each blood RNA sample, both TCR alpha and TCR beta chains were sequenced. This study followed changes in the peripheral blood TCR repertoire in vivo during primary and secondary sensitization of alopecia patients to the hapten diphenylcyclopropenone (DPC). Results and caveats for the whole study, not just this receptor: DPC sensitization did not change how many TCRs were above 1 in 1000 frequency, and no evidence was found of alterations in global repertoire structure. Repeated subsampling changed both the strength of the expansion versus patch-test correlation and the threshold at which the correlation became significant.

Sequences DFQATT (CDR1) and SNEGSKA (CDR2) are obtained from the germline V gene (reference sequence). The CDR3 measures 15 amino acids from cysteine to phenylalanine. Only CDR3 DNA remains: 45 bases, in frame from the first base. After removal of 3 bases from V and 6 bases from J, the junction retains 12 bases not matched to a gene. Receptor amplification or capture employed RACE. The instrument given in TCRdb is NextSeq 500. Library preparation attached unique molecular identifiers to individual cDNA molecules for quantitative, reproducible TCR counting. The authors' pipeline ran thus. A median of about 87,000 TCRs per sample was observed, with a range of about 23,224 to 750,000. V, J and CDR3 annotation of the TCR reads was carried out using the Decombinator software suite. Every sample was subsampled to the same number of TCRs (28,000) for the PS versus PT1 abundance plots. Expanded TCRs were defined as absent before sensitization and observed at least eight times at the 2-week time point. Starting from the raw public reads, TCRdb applied fastp trimming at Q25, assembled clones with MiXCR and retained in-frame beta chains. Rows with one shared CDR3 protein collapse into an entry with the most common genes and DNA. The authors' filters were not applied to this entry. The sample has tens of thousands of distinct CDR3 sequences on record, less than 6% of them singletons. The ten largest clones add up to roughly 13% of the sample.

This clonotype was found many times. What this receptor recognizes is not known. There are no base qualities to consult, and no much larger clone falls within one base. The label giving this sample's time point can be read as: healthy volunteer bleed at 6 weeks. Total RNA was extracted from unfractionated whole blood collected in Tempus Blood RNA tubes. A handful of healthy volunteers were used as TCR sequencing controls and were bled at day 0, 2 weeks and 6 weeks. The chain uses TRBV20-1 and TRBJ2-7; the junction holds 9 bases that match TRBD1. Material: whole blood. The receptor was derived from a human donor in good health. Some clones in this sample may be carry-over from other donors' samples. At the DNA level, the sequence is TGCAGTGCTAGGGACCTTGAGACAGGGGGATCCGAGCAGTACTTC. Its protein product is CSARDLETGGSEQYF.